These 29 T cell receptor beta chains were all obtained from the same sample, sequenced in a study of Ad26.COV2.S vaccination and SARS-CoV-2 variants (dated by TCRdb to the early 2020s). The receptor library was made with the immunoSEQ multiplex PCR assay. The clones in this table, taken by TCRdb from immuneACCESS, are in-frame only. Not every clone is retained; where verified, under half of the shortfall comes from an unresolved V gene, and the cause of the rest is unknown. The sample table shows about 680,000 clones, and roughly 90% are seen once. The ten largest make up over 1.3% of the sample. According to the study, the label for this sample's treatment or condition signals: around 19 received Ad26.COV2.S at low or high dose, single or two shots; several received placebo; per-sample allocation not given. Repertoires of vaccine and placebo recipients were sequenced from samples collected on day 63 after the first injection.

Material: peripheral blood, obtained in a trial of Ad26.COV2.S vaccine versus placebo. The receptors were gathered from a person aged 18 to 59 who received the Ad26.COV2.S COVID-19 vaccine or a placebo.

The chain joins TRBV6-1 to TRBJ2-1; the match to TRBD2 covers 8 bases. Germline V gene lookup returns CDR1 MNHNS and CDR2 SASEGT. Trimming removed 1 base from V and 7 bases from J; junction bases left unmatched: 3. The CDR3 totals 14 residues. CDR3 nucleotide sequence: TGTGCCAGCAGTGAAGAGGGACTAGTAAATGAGCAGTTCTTC. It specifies CASSEEGLVNEQFF.

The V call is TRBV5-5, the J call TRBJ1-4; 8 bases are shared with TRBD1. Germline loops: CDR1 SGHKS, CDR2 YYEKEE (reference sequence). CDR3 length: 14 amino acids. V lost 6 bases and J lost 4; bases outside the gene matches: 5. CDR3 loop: CASIRTGFNEKLFF. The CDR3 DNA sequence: TGTGCCAGCATCCGGACAGGGTTTAATGAAAAACTGTTTTTT.

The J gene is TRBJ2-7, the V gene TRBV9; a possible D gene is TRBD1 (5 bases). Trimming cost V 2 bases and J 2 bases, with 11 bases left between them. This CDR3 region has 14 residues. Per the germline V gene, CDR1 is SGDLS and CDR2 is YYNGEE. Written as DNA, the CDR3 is TGTGCCAGCAGCGTTGGTTCAGGGACCTACGAGCAGTACTTC. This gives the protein CASSVGSGTYEQYF.

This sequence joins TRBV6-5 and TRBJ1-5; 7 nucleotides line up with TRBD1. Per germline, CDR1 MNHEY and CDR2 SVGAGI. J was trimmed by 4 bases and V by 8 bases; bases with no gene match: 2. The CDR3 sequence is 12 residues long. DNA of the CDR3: TGTGCCAGCGGCAGGGGGAATCAGCCCCAGCATTTT. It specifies CASGRGNQPQHF.

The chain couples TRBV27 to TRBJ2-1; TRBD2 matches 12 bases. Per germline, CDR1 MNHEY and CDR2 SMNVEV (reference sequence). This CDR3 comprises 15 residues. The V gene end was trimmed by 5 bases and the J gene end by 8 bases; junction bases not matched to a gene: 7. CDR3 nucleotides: TGTGCCAGCAGTGTCTCTAGCGGGAGGGTTTATGAGCAGTTCTTC. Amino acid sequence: CASSVSSGRVYEQFF.

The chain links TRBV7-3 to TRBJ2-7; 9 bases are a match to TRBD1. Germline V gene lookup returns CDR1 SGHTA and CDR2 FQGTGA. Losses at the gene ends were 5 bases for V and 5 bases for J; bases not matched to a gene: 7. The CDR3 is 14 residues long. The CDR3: CASSMGTGSDEQYF. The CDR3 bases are TGTGCCAGCAGCATGGGGACAGGGTCCGACGAGCAGTACTTC.

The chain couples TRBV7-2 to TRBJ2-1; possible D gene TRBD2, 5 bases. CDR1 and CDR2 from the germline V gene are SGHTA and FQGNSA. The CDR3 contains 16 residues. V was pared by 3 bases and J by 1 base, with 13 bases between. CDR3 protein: CASSLGALLSYNEQFF. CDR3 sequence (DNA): TGTGCCAGCAGCTTGGGAGCCCTCCTATCCTACAATGAGCAGTTCTTC.

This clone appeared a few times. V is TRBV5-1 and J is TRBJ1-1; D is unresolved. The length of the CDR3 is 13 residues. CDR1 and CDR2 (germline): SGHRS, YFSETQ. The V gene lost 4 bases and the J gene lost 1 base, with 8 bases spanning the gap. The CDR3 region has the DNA TGCGCCAGCAGCACCCGGGGGAACACTGAAGCTTTCTTT. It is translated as CASSTRGNTEAFF.

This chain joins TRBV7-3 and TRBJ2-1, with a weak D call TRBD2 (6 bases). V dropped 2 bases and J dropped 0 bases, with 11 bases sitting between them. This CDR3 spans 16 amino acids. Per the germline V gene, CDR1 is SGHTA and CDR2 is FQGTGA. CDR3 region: CASSLRGKGSYNEQFF. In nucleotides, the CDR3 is TGTGCCAGCAGCTTACGGGGGAAGGGCTCCTACAATGAGCAGTTCTTC.

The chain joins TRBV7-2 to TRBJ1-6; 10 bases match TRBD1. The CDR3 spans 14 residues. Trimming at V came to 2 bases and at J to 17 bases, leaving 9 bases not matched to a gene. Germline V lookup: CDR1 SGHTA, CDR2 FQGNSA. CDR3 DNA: TGTGCCAGCAGCTTAACGGGACAGGGGCAACTTTTCCACTTT. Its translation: CASSLTGQGQLFHF.

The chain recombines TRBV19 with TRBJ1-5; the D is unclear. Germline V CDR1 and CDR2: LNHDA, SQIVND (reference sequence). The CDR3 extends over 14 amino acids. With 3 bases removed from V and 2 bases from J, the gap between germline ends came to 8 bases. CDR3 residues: CASSIPARNQPQHF. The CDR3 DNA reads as TGTGCCAGTAGTATCCCCGCCCGCAATCAGCCCCAGCATTTT. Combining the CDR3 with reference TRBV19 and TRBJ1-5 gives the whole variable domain DGGITQSPKYLFRKEGQNVTLSCEQNLNHDAMYWYRQDPGQGLRLIYYSQIVNDFQKGDIAEGYSVSREKKESFPLTVTSAQKNPTAFYLCASSIPARNQPQHFGDGTRLSIL.

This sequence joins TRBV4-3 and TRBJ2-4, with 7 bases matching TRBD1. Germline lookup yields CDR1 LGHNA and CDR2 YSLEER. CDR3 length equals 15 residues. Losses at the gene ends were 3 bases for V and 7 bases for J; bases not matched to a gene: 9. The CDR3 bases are TGCGCCAGCAGCCATGTTGACAGGGACGAGAACATTCAGTACTTC. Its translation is CASSHVDRDENIQYF.

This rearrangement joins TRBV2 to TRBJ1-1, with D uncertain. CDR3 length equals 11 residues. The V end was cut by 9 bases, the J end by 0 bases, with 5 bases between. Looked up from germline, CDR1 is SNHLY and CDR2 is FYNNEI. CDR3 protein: CARSMNTEAFF. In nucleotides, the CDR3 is TGTGCCAGATCAATGAACACTGAAGCTTTCTTT.

This CDR3 reads CASSKVTSGANVLTF. CDR3 in DNA: TGTGCCAGTAGTAAGGTCACCTCTGGGGCCAACGTCCTGACTTTC. V gene TRBV19 combines with J gene TRBJ2-6; D is ambiguous. The CDR3 sequence is 15 residues long. V lost 4 bases and J lost 0, with 7 bases in between. Germline CDR1 and CDR2: LNHDA and SQIVND (reference sequence). The full variable domain, completed using reference TRBV19 and TRBJ2-6, is DGGITQSPKYLFRKEGQNVTLSCEQNLNHDAMYWYRQDPGQGLRLIYYSQIVNDFQKGDIAEGYSVSREKKESFPLTVTSAQKNPTAFYLCASSKVTSGANVLTFGAGSRLTVL.

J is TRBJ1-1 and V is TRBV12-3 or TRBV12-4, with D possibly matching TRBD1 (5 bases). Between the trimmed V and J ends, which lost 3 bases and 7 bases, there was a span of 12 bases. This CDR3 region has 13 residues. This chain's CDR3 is CASSLGQGHEAFF. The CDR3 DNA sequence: TGTGCCAGCAGTTTGGGGCAGGGTCATGAAGCTTTCTTT.

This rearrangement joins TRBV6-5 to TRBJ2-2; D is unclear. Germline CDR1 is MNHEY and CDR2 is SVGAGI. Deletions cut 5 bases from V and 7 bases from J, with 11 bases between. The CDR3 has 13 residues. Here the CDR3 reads CASSPPPGGELFF. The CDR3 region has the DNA TGTGCCAGCAGTCCCCCCCCCGGCGGGGAGCTGTTTTTT.

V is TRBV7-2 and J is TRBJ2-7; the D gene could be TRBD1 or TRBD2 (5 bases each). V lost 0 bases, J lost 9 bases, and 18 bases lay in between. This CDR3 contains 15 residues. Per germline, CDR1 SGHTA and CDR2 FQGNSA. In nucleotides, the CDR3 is TGTGCCAGCAGCTTAGCGGGGTCCTGGGGGAGTGTGCAGTACTTC. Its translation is CASSLAGSWGSVQYF.

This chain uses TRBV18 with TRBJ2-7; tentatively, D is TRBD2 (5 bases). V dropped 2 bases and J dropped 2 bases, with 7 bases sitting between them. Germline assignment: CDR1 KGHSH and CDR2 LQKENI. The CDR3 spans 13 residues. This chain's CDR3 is CASSPEGPYEQYF. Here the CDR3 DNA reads TGTGCCAGCTCACCAGAGGGTCCCTACGAGCAGTACTTC.

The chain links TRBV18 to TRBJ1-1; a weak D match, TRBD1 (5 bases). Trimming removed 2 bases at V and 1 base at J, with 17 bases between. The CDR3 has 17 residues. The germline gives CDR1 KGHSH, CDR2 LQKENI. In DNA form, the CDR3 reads TGTGCCAGCTCACCAAGGGGTAGTGCGCCGGGGAACACTGAAGCTTTCTTT. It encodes CASSPRGSAPGNTEAFF.

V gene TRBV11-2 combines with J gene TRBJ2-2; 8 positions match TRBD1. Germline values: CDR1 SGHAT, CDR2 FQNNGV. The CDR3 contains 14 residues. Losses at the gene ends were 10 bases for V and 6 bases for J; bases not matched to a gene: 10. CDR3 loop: CAIAGTGLPGELFF. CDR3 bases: TGTGCCATCGCCGGGACAGGTCTTCCCGGGGAGCTGTTTTTT.

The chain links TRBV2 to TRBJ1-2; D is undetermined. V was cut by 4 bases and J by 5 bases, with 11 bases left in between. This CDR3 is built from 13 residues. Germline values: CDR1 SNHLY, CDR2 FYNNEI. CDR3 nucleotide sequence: TGTGCCAGCAGTGTGGCAGGTCGGTATGGCTACACCTTC. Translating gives CASSVAGRYGYTF.

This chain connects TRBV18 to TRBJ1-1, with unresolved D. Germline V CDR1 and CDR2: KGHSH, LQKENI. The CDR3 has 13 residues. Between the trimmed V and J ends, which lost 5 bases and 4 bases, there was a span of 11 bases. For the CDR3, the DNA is TGTGCCAGCTCAAGAGACTCGGGCACTGAAGCTTTCTTT. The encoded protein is CASSRDSGTEAFF.

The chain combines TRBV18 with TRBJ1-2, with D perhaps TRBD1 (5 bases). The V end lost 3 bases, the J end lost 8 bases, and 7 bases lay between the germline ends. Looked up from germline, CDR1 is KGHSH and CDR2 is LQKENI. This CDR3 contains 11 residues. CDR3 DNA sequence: TGTGCCAGCTCACCGGGGGAGGGCTACACCTTC. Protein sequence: CASSPGEGYTF.

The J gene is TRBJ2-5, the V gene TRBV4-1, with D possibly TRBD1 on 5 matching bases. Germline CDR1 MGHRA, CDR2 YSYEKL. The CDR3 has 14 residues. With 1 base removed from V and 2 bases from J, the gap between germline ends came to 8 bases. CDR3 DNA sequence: TGCGCCAGCAGCCAAGCGACAGTACAAGAGACCCAGTACTTC. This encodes CASSQATVQETQYF.

The CDR3 loop is CASGVGTGELFF. CDR3 in DNA: TGTGCCAGCGGCGTAGGCACCGGGGAGCTGTTTTTT. The chain links TRBV7-3 to TRBJ2-2; D gene unclear. The V gene's germline CDR1 is SGHTA and CDR2 FQGTGA. The CDR3 runs to 12 residues. Trimming took 8 bases from V and 4 from J, leaving 8 bases between them.

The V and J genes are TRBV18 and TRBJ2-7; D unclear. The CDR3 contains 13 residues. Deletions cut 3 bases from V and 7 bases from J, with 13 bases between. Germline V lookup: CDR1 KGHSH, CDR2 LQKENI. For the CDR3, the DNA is TGTGCCAGCTCACCGCCCACCTTGCGTGAGCAGTACTTC. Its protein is CASSPPTLREQYF.

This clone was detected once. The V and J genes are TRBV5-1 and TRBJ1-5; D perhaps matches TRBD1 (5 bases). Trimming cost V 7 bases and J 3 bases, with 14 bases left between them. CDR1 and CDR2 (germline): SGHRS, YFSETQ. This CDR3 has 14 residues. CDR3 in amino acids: CASAPGGNNQPQHF. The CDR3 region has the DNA TGCGCCAGCGCCCCCGGGGGGAACAATCAGCCCCAGCATTTT.

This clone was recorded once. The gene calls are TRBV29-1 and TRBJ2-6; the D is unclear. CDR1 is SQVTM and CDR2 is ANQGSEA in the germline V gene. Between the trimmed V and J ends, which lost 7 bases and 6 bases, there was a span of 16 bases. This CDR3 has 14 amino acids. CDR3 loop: CSGFHPLPANVLTF. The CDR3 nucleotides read TGCAGCGGTTTCCACCCACTCCCGGCCAACGTCCTGACTTTC.

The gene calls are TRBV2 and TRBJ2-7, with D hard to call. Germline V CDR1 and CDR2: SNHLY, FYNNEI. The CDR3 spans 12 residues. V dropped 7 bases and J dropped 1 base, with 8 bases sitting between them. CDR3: CASTRASYEQYF. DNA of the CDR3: TGTGCCAGCACTAGGGCTTCCTACGAGCAGTACTTC.